The rows below give T cell receptor beta chains drawn from one sample of a study of T cell changes during pregnancy in multiple sclerosis. Sequencing used immunoSEQ multiplex PCR; TCRdb keeps in-frame clones, though not all of them. The table lists 70,000 to 75,000 clones, 92% of them singletons. Source: peripheral blood, taken in the second trimester of pregnancy. The origin of the receptors is a female donor with multiple sclerosis, enrolled in a pregnancy study. CDR3s include the opening cysteine and the closing phenylalanine or tryptophan. A D gene is named only where the DNA matches it firmly. Expanded clones are given a class, and other clones once, few, many or no size at all.

V gene	J gene	clone size	D gene	CDR3 protein	CDR3 DNA
TRBV5-4	TRBJ2-1	NA	TRBD2	CASSLTSGSDEQFF	TGTGCCAGCAGCTTAACTAGCGGGAGCGATGAGCAGTTCTTC
TRBV7-9	TRBJ1-2	NA	NA	CASSLLGLPGYTF	TGTGCCAGCAGCTTACTGGGGCTCCCAGGCTACACCTTC
TRBV7-2	TRBJ1-4	NA	NA	CASSLAALATNEKLFF	TGTGCCAGCAGCTTAGCAGCTCTTGCAACTAATGAAAAACTGTTTTTT
TRBV2	TRBJ1-2	NA	NA	CASTEGGENYGYTF	TGTGCCAGCACCGAGGGAGGAGAAAACTATGGCTACACCTTC
TRBV19	TRBJ2-2	NA	TRBD1	CASRRTGATGELFF	TGTGCCAGTAGGAGGACAGGGGCCACCGGGGAGCTGTTTTTT
TRBV19	TRBJ1-5	NA	NA	CASRDGLRNQPQHF	TGTGCCAGTCGAGACGGTCTGAGGAATCAGCCCCAGCATTTT
TRBV27	TRBJ2-2	NA	TRBD1	CASSLLIPSPGQSNTGELFF	TGTGCCAGCAGCCTCCTGATACCCTCTCCGGGACAGTCGAACACCGGGGAGCTGTTTTTT
TRBV19	TRBJ2-3	NA	NA	CASSTLADTQYF	TGTGCCAGTAGTACCCTAGCGGATACGCAGTATTTT
TRBV11-2	TRBJ1-5	NA	NA	CASSQTGLDQPQHF	TGTGCCAGCAGCCAAACAGGGTTGGATCAGCCCCAGCATTTT
TRBV27	TRBJ1-5	NA	NA	CASSPRQQIGNQPQHF	TGTGCCAGCAGTCCACGACAGCAAATCGGCAATCAGCCCCAGCATTTT
TRBV4-1	TRBJ2-1	NA	TRBD2	CASLPSITSWRGGFNEQFF	TGCGCCAGCCTCCCATCCATAACTAGCTGGCGGGGGGGTTTCAATGAGCAGTTCTTC
TRBV5-6	TRBJ2-3	NA	NA	CASSLGLGAVADTQYF	TGTGCCAGCAGCTTGGGGCTGGGGGCAGTCGCAGATACGCAGTATTTT
TRBV9	TRBJ1-1	few	TRBD1	CASSPDRAGYTEAFF	TGTGCCAGCAGCCCCGACAGGGCGGGATACACTGAAGCTTTCTTT
TRBV12-5	TRBJ1-1	NA	NA	CASGLNPDTEAFF	TGTGCTAGTGGTTTGAATCCCGACACTGAAGCTTTCTTT
TRBV28	TRBJ1-6	NA	NA	CASSPQGYNSPLHF	TGTGCCAGCAGTCCCCAGGGTTATAATTCACCCCTCCACTTT
TRBV15	TRBJ1-1	NA	TRBD1	CATSRGGQGNTEAFF	TGTGCCACCAGCAGAGGGGGACAGGGGAACACTGAAGCTTTCTTT
TRBV15	TRBJ1-1	NA	NA	CATSRDWEGDTEAFF	TGTGCCACCAGCAGAGATTGGGAGGGAGACACTGAAGCTTTCTTT